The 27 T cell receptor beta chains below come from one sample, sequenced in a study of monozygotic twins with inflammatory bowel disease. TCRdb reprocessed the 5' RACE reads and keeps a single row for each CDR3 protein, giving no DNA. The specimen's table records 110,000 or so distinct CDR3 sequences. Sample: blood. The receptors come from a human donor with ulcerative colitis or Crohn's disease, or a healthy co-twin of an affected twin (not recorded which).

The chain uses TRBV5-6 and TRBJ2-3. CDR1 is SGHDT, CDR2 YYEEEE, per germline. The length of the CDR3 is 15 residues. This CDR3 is CASILTTRGADTQYF.

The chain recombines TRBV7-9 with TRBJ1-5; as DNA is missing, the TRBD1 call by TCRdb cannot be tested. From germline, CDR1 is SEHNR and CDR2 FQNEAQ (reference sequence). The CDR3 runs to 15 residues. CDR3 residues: CASSPPTGSNQPQHF.

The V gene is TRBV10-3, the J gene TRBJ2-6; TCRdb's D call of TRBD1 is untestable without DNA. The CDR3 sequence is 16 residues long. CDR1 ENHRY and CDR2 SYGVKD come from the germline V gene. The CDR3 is CAISDPVSSGANVLTF.

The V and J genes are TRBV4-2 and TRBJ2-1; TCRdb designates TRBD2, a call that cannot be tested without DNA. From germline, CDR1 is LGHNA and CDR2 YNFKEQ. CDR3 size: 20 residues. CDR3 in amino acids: CASSQVLGPSGSHTYNEQFF.

CDR3 amino acids: CASGGFLDAEAFF. The chain couples TRBV5-5 to TRBJ1-1. The CDR3 has 13 residues. Germline V CDR1 and CDR2: SGHKS, YYEKEE (reference sequence).

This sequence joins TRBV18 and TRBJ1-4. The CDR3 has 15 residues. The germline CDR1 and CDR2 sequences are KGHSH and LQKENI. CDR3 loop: CASSPRRATNEKLFF. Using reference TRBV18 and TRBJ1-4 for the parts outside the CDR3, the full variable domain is NAGVMQNPRHLVRRRGQEARLRCSPMKGHSHVYWYRQLPEEGLKFMVYLQKENIIDESGMPKERFSAEFPKEGPSILRIQQVVRGDSAAYFCASSPRRATNEKLFFGSGTQLSVL.

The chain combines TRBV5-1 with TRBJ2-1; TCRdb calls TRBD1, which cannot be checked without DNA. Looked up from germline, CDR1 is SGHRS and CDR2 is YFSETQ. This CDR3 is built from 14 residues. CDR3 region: CASSLGKGGNEQFF. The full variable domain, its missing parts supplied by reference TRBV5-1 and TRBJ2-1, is KAGVTQTPRYLIKTRGQQVTLSCSPISGHRSVSWYQQTPGQGLQFLFEYFSETQRNKGNFPGRFSGRQFSNSRSEMNVSTLELGDSALYLCASSLGKGGNEQFFGPGTRLTVL.

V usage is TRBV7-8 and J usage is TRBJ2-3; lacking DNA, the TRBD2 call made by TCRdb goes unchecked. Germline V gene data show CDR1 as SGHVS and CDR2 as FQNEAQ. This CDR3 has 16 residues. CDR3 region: CASSYPAGGGEDTQYF.

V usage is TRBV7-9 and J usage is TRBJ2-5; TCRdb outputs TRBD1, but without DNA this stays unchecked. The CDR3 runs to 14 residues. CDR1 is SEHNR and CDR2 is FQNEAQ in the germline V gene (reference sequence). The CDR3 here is CAGAAGANQETQYF. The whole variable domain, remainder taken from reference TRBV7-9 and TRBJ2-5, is DTGVSQNPRHKITKRGQNVTFRCDPISEHNRLYWYRQTLGQGPEFLTYFQNEAQLEKSRLLSDRFSAERPKGSFSTLEIQRTEQGDSAMYLCAGAAGANQETQYFGPGTRLLVL.

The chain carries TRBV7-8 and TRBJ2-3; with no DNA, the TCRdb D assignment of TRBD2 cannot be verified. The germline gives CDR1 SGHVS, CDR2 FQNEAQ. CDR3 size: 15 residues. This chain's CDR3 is CASGTSGSRTDTQYF.

The CDR3 loop reads CASTDMVRGGQIQYF. This chain uses TRBV28 with TRBJ2-4; checking the TCRdb D call of TRBD2 is not possible without DNA. This CDR3 has 15 amino acids. Germline V gives CDR1 MDHEN, CDR2 SYDVKM.

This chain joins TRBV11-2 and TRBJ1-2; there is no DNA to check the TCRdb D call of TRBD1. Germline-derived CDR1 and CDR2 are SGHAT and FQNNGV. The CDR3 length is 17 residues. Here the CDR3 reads CASSFGQGVTANYGYTF.

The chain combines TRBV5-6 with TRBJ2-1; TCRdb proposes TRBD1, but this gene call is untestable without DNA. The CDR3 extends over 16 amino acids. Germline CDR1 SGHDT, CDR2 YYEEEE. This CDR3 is CASSKLPTGAYNEQFF.

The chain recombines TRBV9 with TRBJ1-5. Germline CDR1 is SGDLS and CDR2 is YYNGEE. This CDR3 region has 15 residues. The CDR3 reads CASQSGLWRGQPQHF. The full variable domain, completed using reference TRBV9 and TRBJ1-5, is DSGVTQTPKHLITATGQRVTLRCSPRSGDLSVYWYQQSLDQGLQFLIQYYNGEERAKGNILERFSAQQFPDLHSELNLSSLELGDSALYFCASQSGLWRGQPQHFGDGTRLSIL.

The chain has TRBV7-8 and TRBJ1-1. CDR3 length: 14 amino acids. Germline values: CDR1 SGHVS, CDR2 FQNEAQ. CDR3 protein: CVSSLGNPDTEAFF.

CDR3 protein: CASSPASGTSETQYF. The genes are TRBV5-1 and TRBJ2-5; TCRdb's D call, TRBD2, is unchecked because there is no DNA. Germline assignment: CDR1 SGHRS and CDR2 YFSETQ. The CDR3 is 15 amino acids.

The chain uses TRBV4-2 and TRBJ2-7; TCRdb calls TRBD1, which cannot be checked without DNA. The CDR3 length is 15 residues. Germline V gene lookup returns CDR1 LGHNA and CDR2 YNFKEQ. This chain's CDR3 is CASSQSLGQTYEQYF.

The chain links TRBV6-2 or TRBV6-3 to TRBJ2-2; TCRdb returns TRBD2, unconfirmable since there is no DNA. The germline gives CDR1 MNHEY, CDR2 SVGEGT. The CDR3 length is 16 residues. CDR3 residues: CASRQKKAPNTGELFF.

The CDR3 here is CASSIDRATSGRLPHEQFF. The chain has TRBV19 and TRBJ2-1; TCRdb gives TRBD2 as the D gene, but with no DNA this cannot be confirmed. The CDR3 loop spans 19 amino acids. Germline V gene sequence: CDR1 LNHDA, CDR2 SQIVND (reference sequence).

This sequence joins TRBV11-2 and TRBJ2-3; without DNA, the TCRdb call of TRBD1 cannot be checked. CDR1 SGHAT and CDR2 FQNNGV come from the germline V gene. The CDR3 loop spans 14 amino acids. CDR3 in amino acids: CASSTRQGTDTQYF.

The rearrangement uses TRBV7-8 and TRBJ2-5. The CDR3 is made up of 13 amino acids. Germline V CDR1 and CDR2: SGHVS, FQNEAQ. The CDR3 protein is CASSSSETETQYF.

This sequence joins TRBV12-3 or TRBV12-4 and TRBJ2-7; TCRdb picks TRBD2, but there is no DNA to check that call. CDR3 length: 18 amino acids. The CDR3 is CASNTGTSGTGGNYEQYF.

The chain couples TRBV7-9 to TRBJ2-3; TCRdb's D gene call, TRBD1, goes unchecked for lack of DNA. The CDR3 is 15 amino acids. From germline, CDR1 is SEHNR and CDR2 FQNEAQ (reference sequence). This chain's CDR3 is CASSFSGGRTDTQYF.

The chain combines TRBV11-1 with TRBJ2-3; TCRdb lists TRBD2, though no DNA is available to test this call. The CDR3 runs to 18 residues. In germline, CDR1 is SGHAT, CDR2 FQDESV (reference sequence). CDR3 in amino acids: CASSLAGLAGAYTDTQYF.

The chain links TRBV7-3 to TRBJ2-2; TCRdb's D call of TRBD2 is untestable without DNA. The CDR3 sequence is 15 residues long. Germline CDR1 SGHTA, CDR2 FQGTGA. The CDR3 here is CASRGAGLNTGELFF. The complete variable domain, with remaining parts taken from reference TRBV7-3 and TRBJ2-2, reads GAGVSQTPSNKVTEKGKYVELRCDPISGHTALYWYRQSLGQGPEFLIYFQGTGAADDSGLPNDRFFAVRPEGSVSTLKIQRTERGDSAVYLCASRGAGLNTGELFFGEGSRLTVL.

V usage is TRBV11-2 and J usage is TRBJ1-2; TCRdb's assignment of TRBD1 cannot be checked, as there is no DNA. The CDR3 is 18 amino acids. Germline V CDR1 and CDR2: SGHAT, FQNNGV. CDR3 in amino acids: CASSLSGAGGVSNYGYTF. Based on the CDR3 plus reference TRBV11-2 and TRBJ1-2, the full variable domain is EAGVAQSPRYKIIEKRQSVAFWCNPISGHATLYWYQQILGQGPKLLIQFQNNGVVDDSQLPKDRFSAERLKGVDSTLKIQPAKLEDSAVYLCASSLSGAGGVSNYGYTFGSGTRLTVV.

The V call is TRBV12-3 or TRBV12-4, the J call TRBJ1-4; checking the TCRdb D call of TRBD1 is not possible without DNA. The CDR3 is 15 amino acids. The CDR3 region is CASSYGTGGDEKLFF.